This T cell receptor (beta chain) was profiled in a study of human T cells and chemical hapten exposure. The wider study: Upper-back patches of 0.01% DPC were read at 6 days.

TCRdb reanalysed the RACE reads using MiXCR and keeps one entry per CDR3 protein. The table has about 62,000 distinct CDR3 sequences, about 7% seen once; the top ten hold over 1.5%. As for time point: pre-sensitization, week 0. Treatment defined: therapeutic diphenylcyclopropenone sensitization with weekly scalp DPC. General observations from the study: Expanded TCR counts at PT1 were positively correlated with the patch test score.

A word on this clonotype: The antigen remains unidentified. This may stem from a read error, because a much larger clone lies one nucleotide away.

CDR3 size: 13 residues. Germline loops: CDR1 SGHVS, CDR2 FQNEAQ. The V and J genes are TRBV7-8 and TRBJ2-7; TRBD2 might be the D (7 bases). Sequences were derived from whole blood, sampled in connection with sensitization to the hapten diphenylcyclopropenone (DPC). The clonotype originates from a woman in her 30s with alopecia areata. Some clones in this sample may be carry-over from other donors' samples. As DNA, the CDR3 is TGTGCCAGCAGCCGGGGGCGGGACTACGAGCAGAACTTC. Its translation is CASSRGRDYEQNF.